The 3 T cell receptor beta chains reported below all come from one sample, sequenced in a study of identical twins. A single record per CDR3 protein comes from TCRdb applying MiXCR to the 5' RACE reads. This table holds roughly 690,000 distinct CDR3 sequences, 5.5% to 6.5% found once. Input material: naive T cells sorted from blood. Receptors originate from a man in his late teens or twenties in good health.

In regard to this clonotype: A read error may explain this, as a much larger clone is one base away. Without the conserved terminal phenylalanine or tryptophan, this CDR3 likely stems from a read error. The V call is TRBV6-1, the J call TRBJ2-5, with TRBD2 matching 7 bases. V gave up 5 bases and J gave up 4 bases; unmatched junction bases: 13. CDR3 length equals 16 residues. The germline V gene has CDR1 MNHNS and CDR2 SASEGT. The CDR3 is CASSPSVFREGETQYC. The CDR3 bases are TGTGCCAGCAGTCCCTCTGTATTCAGGGAGGGAGAGACCCAGTACTGC.

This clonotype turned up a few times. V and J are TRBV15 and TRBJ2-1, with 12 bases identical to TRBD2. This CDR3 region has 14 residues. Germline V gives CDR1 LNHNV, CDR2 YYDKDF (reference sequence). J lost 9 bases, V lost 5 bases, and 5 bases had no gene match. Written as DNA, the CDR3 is TGTGCCACCAGCGCCCGGACTAGCGGGACTGAGCAGTTCTTC. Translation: CATSARTSGTEQFF. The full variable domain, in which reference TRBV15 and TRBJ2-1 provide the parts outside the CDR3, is DAMVIQNPRYQVTQFGKPVTLSCSQTLNHNVMYWYQQKSSQAPKLLFHYYDKDFNNEADTPDNFQSRRPNTSFCFLDIRSPGLGDTAMYLCATSARTSGTEQFFGPGTRLTVL.

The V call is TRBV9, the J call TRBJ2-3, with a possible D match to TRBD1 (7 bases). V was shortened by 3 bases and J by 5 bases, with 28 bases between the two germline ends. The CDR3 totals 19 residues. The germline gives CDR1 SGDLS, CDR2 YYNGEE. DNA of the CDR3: TGTGCCAGCAGCGGGCCGCGATCCATAGGGGCAGGGGGAGGAGATACGCAGTATTTT. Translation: CASSGPRSIGAGGGDTQYF.